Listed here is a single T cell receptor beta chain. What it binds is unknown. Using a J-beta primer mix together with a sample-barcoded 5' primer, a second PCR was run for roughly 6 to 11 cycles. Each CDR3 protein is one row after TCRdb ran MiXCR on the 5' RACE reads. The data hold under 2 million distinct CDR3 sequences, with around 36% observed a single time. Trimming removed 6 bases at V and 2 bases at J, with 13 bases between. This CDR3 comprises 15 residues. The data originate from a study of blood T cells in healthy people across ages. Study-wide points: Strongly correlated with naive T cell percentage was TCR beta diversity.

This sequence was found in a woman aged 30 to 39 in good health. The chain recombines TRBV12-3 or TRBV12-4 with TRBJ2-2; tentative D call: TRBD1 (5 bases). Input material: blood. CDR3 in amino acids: CASRSRGTNTGELFF. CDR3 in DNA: TGTGCCAGCAGATCTAGGGGCACCAACACCGGGGAGCTGTTTTTT.